A selection of T cell receptor beta chains follows, all from one sample in a study of T cells after somatic rescue of genetic block. Sequencing was performed with immunoSEQ multiplex PCR; in TCRdb, only in-frame clones are kept and a portion is missing. The table records roughly 120,000 clones, under 95% of them present only once. The sequencing input was peripheral blood mononuclear cells (PBMCs). The receptors were sampled from a woman aged 18-29 years. CDR3s leave out the opening cysteine and the closing phenylalanine or tryptophan.

CDR3 protein: ASSQDNQQTGSGNTIY
J gene: TRBJ1-3
CDR3 length: 16
V gene: TRBV4-2

CDR3 protein: ASSSLGGLAGRGLGQY
J gene: TRBJ2-7
CDR3 length: 16
V gene: TRBV28

CDR3 protein: ASSYGQNVNEQF
J gene: TRBJ2-1
CDR3 length: 12
V gene: TRBV6-5

CDR3 protein: ASSDQETQY
J gene: TRBJ2-5
CDR3 length: 9
V gene: TRBV9

CDR3 protein: ASSQDRGPPHLDNEQF
J gene: TRBJ2-1
CDR3 length: 16
V gene: TRBV4-3

CDR3 protein: ASSLYRDAMAF
J gene: TRBJ1-1
CDR3 length: 11
V gene: TRBV28

CDR3 protein: ASSRDSSNQPQH
J gene: TRBJ1-5
CDR3 length: 12
V gene: TRBV7-9

CDR3 protein: ASTFFWTGNNSPLH
J gene: TRBJ1-6
CDR3 length: 14
V gene: TRBV7-2

CDR3 protein: ASSQSFKRTENQPQH
J gene: TRBJ1-5
CDR3 length: 15
V gene: TRBV23-1

CDR3 protein: ASSSPPTEAF
J gene: TRBJ1-1
CDR3 length: 10
V gene: TRBV5-6

CDR3 protein: ASSIRIPGYT
J gene: TRBJ1-2
CDR3 length: 10
V gene: TRBV6-1

CDR3 protein: ASSVVSQGTLWGYT
J gene: TRBJ1-2
CDR3 length: 14
V gene: TRBV9

CDR3 protein: ASSLTGGGYT
J gene: TRBJ1-2
CDR3 length: 10
V gene: TRBV7-8

CDR3 protein: ASSPPGDSPSYEQY
J gene: TRBJ2-7
CDR3 length: 14
V gene: TRBV9

CDR3 protein: ASSAGGASGANVLT
J gene: TRBJ2-6
CDR3 length: 14
V gene: TRBV6-4

CDR3 protein: ATSRGSGGSTDTQY
J gene: TRBJ2-3
CDR3 length: 14
V gene: TRBV15

CDR3 protein: ASSLGTGELF
J gene: TRBJ2-2
CDR3 length: 10
V gene: TRBV13

CDR3 protein: ASGWDDRATEAF
J gene: TRBJ1-1
CDR3 length: 12
V gene: TRBV12-5

CDR3 protein: ASSQQSGTGLGNTIY
J gene: TRBJ1-3
CDR3 length: 15
V gene: TRBV4-3

CDR3 protein: ASSLAPSGYQETQY
J gene: TRBJ2-5
CDR3 length: 14
V gene: TRBV5-1

CDR3 protein: ASRPGGEKLF
J gene: TRBJ1-4
CDR3 length: 10
V gene: TRBV28

CDR3 protein: ASSPAYVSEQY
J gene: TRBJ2-7
CDR3 length: 11
V gene: TRBV7-9

CDR3 protein: ASSLSNRVSTEAF
J gene: TRBJ1-1
CDR3 length: 13
V gene: TRBV7-8

CDR3 protein: ASSVVQGTGFEAF
J gene: TRBJ1-1
CDR3 length: 13
V gene: TRBV9

CDR3 protein: ASSQALNSPLH
J gene: TRBJ1-6
CDR3 length: 11
V gene: TRBV14

CDR3 protein: ASSFKERGTDTQY
J gene: TRBJ2-3
CDR3 length: 13
V gene: TRBV28

CDR3 protein: ASSPTQSGPDYT
J gene: TRBJ1-2
CDR3 length: 12
V gene: TRBV28

CDR3 protein: ASSVGEGQPQH
J gene: TRBJ1-5
CDR3 length: 11
V gene: TRBV6-4

CDR3 protein: ASSLYGRGYYEQY
J gene: TRBJ2-7
CDR3 length: 13
V gene: TRBV28

CDR3 protein: AISDPDRGNTEAF
J gene: TRBJ1-1
CDR3 length: 13
V gene: TRBV10-3

CDR3 protein: ASRTVAGNQPQH
J gene: TRBJ1-5
CDR3 length: 12
V gene: TRBV6-1

CDR3 protein: ASSQLPREFAGANVLT
J gene: TRBJ2-6
CDR3 length: 16
V gene: TRBV4-2

CDR3 protein: ASSLPGGSAGELF
J gene: TRBJ2-2
CDR3 length: 13
V gene: TRBV5-8

CDR3 protein: ASSYGGTDEAF
J gene: TRBJ1-1
CDR3 length: 11
V gene: TRBV6-6

CDR3 protein: ASSSPGLQGAQY
J gene: TRBJ2-5
CDR3 length: 12
V gene: TRBV7-9

CDR3 protein: AWTTGANVLT
J gene: TRBJ2-6
CDR3 length: 10
V gene: TRBV30

CDR3 protein: ASSSGGRDKNIQY
J gene: TRBJ2-4
CDR3 length: 13
V gene: TRBV7-2

CDR3 protein: ASSYPGLPSGELF
J gene: TRBJ2-2
CDR3 length: 13
V gene: TRBV6-5

CDR3 protein: SVNTGAGANVLT
J gene: TRBJ2-6
CDR3 length: 12
V gene: TRBV29-1

CDR3 protein: ASSLLGRGNTEAF
J gene: TRBJ1-1
CDR3 length: 13
V gene: TRBV7-9